This T cell receptor beta chain was sequenced for a study of blood T cells in healthy people across ages. Regarding the study as a whole: Diversity estimated from one million T cells was considered an underestimate. The CMV status of each donor remained undetermined, and this could have confounded shifts in expanded clonotypes.

Together with a sample-barcoded 5' primer, a J-beta primer mix was included in a second PCR lasting about 6 to 12 cycles. Each CDR3 protein gets one entry after TCRdb re-called the 5' RACE reads with MiXCR. The data hold over 1.5 million distinct CDR3 sequences, with about 50% observed a single time. In germline, CDR1 is MNHEY, CDR2 SVGAGI. The CDR3 contains 14 residues. Trimming removed 0 bases at V and 4 bases at J, with 9 bases between. This clonotype was observed a few times. Antigen: not known. Specimen: blood. The source is a woman aged 35 to 49 in good health. The V and J genes are TRBV6-5 and TRBJ1-1; a weak D match, TRBD1 (5 bases). The CDR3 spells CASSYSTGATEAFF. DNA for the CDR3: TGTGCCAGCAGTTACTCGACCGGGGCCACTGAAGCTTTCTTT.